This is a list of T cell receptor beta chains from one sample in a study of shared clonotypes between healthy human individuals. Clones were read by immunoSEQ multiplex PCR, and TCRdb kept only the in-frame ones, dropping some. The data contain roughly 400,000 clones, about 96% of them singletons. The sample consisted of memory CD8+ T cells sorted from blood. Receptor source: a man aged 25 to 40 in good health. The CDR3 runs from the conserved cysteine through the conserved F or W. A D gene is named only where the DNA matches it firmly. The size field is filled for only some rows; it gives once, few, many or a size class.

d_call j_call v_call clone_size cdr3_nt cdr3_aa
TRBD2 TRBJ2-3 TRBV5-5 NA TGTGCCAGCAGCTTTTCTGGACTAGCGGTCACAGATACGCAGTATTTT CASSFSGLAVTDTQYF
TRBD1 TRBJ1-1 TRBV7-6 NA TGTGCCAGCAGCGCGAACAGGGGAGTAAACACTGAAGCTTTCTTT CASSANRGVNTEAFF
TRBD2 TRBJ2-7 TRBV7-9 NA TGTGCCAGCAGCCCAAGCGGGAGGTACGAGCAGTACTTC CASSPSGRYEQYF
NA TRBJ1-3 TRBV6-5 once TGTGCCAGCAGTTGGACCTCTGGAAACACCATATATTTT CASSWTSGNTIYF
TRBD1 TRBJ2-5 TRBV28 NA TGTGCCAGCAGTGCGGACAGGGGGCCTCAAGAGACCCAGTACTTC CASSADRGPQETQYF
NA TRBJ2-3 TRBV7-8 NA TGTGCCAGCAGCTTAGTTTCGGGTTTCACAGATACGCAGTATTTT CASSLVSGFTDTQYF
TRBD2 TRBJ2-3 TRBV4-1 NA TGCGCCAGCACCCCCGGACTAGCGGGAGCAGATACGCAGTATTTT CASTPGLAGADTQYF
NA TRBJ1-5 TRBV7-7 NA TGTGCTAGCAGCAACCAGGGTCTCAATCAGCCCCAGCATTTT CASSNQGLNQPQHF
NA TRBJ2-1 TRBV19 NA TGTGCCAGTAGTATAGTAGGCGGTGAGCAGTTCTTC CASSIVGGEQFF
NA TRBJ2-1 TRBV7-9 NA TGTGCCAGCAGCCCCGACAATGAGCAGTTCTTC CASSPDNEQFF
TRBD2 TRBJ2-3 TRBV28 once TGTGCCAGCAGTGGGACTAGTTGGGATACGCAGTATTTT CASSGTSWDTQYF
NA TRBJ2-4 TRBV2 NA TGTGCCAGCTCCCGTGGGGTCGGCGGGCCCAGAAACATTCAGTACTTC CASSRGVGGPRNIQYF
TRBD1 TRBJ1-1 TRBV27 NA TGTGCCAGCAAATCGACAGGGGCCTTGAACACTGAAGCTTTCTTT CASKSTGALNTEAFF
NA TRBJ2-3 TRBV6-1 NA TGTGCCAGCAGGGTACAGTCAAGCTCCACAGATACGCAGTATTTT CASRVQSSSTDTQYF
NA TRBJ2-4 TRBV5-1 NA TGCGCCAGCAGCTTGAACCCCGCCAAAAACATTCAGTACTTC CASSLNPAKNIQYF
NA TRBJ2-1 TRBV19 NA TGTGCCACCGGGCCATCCTCCTACAATGAGCAGTTCTTC CATGPSSYNEQFF
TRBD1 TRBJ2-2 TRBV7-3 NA TGTGCCAGCAGCTTGACAGGGTCGAACACCGGGGAGCTGTTTTTT CASSLTGSNTGELFF
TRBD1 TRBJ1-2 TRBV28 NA TGTGCCAGCAGTCGACAGGGAGTAATCTATGGCTACACCTTC CASSRQGVIYGYTF
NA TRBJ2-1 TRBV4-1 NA TGCGCCAGCAGCCCCTCGAGGGGAACCTACAATGAGCAGTTCTTC CASSPSRGTYNEQFF
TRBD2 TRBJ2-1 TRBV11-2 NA TGTGCCAGCAGCCAAACTAGCGGGAGAGCGAATGAGCAGTTCTTC CASSQTSGRANEQFF
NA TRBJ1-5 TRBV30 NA TGTGCCTGGTCAAGCCACAGGGTCGCAAATAGCAATCAGCCCCAGCATTTT CAWSSHRVANSNQPQHF
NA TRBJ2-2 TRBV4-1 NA TGCGCCAGCAGCCAAGGGAGGCTGCGGCGGGACTGGAACACCGGGGAGCTGTTTTTT CASSQGRLRRDWNTGELFF
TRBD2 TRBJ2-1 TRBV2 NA TGTGCCAGCAGTGGCCCTCGGACTAGCGGGAGGGCCCTTTACAATGAGCAGTTCTTC CASSGPRTSGRALYNEQFF
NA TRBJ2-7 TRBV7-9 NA TGTGCCAGCAGCTTAGAGCGCAGCGAGCAGTACTTC CASSLERSEQYF
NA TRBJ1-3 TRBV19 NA TGTGCCAGTAGTGAGAACAGCTCTGGAAACACCATATATTTT CASSENSSGNTIYF
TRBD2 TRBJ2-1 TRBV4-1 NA TGCGCCAGCAGCCATAAGCCGGCTAGCGGCTCCTACAATGAGCAGTTCTTC CASSHKPASGSYNEQFF
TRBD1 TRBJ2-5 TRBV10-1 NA TGCGCCAGCAGTTCAGGGGGCCAAGAGACCCAGTACTTC CASSSGGQETQYF
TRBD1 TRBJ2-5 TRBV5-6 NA TGTGCCAGCAGCTCATACAGGGGAAACCAAGAGACCCAGTACTTC CASSSYRGNQETQYF
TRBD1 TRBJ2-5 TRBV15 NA TGTGCCACCAGCCTCCGGGACAGGGGCTCCCAAGAGACCCAGTACTTC CATSLRDRGSQETQYF
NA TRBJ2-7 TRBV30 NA TGTGCCTGGAACGACTCAGGGGACGAGCAGTACTTC CAWNDSGDEQYF
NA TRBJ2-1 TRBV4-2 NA TGTGCCAGCAGCCAAGGGGCTAGCAATGAGCAGTTCTTC CASSQGASNEQFF
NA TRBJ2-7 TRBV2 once TGTGCCAGCGTGAGATTCCAAGAGCAGTACTTC CASVRFQEQYF
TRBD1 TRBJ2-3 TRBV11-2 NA TGTGCCAGCAGCTTAGAAGGGGGCTTAAGCACAGATACGCAGTATTTT CASSLEGGLSTDTQYF